Sequencing of this TCR beta chain was carried out in a study of monozygotic twins with inflammatory bowel disease (dated by TCRdb to about 2019). Regarding the study in general: The complete study included approximately 28 monozygotic twin pairs: 19 IBD-discordant Danish pairs and nine German pairs, of which four were IBD-concordant and five were IBD-discordant. Each individual had, on average, about 151 000 unique TCRalpha sequences and 181 000 unique TCRbeta sequences available for analysis. Disease-associated traits were sought mainly through comparisons between IBD patients and their genetically identical healthy co-twins within discordant pairs. The paper as a whole reports these results and caveats: A decrease in TCRbeta repertoire diversity, as measured by inverse Simpson index, was observed in IBD patients compared with their healthy co-twins. The results gave no support for a single strong signal or clonotype linked to IBD. Background noise and inter-individual variability may have been introduced into the repertoires by the differing immunosuppressive treatments among patients. Repertoire similarity did not differ between concordant and discordant twins, possibly due to limited statistical power. The analysis was unable to tell apart different T cell subtypes. Compared with healthy twins, IBD patients had fewer clonotypes in common with other individuals, a difference most pronounced in patients showing signs of disease activity.

Library generation was performed with 5' RACE. Preparation of each TCR library used approximately 3,200 ng of total RNA. cDNA was synthesized with SMARTScribe reverse transcriptase in eight separate reactions per sample. Unique molecular identifiers containing a 6-nucleotide sample barcode were introduced through template switching during cDNA synthesis. Two nested PCRs of about 16 and 10 cycles amplified the TCRalpha and TCRbeta cDNA, and bead purification followed each PCR. Before amplification, the cDNA was both treated with uracil DNA-glycosylase and purified with the QIAquick PCR purification kit. The second PCR added Illumina TruSeq-compatible adapters along with sample-specific barcodes. Library quality and concentration were checked on TapeStation and Qubit, and libraries were pooled at approximately 5 ng each. The pooled libraries were sequenced with 2 x 100 bp reads and custom sequencing primers on an Illumina HiSeq2500 single-index Rapid Run. As for how the authors treated the data: PCR and sequencing errors were corrected by UMI-based consensus assembly using MiGEC version 1.2.6. MiXCR version 2.1.1 was used to carry out V(D)J alignment, clonotype assembly and CDR3 extraction. Normalisation of gene usage, clonotype sharing and MAIT/NKT TCR abundance was achieved by analysing the top 1000, 10 000 and 20 000 clonotypes per sample. After downsampling to 27 000 UMIs, diversity was calculated as the inverse Simpson index using the vegan R package. Paired Mann-Whitney U tests were applied to discordant twin pairs, and Benjamini-Hochberg correction was used for multiple testing. TCRdb reprocessed the reads, so every CDR3 protein sequence counts as one entry and DNA is not shown. The V and J calls shown here were made by TCRdb, not taken from the authors' results. The sample's records list more than 350,000 distinct CDR3 sequences. The ten largest clones take up 2% to 2.5% of the sample.

From each donor, a roughly 2.3 ml peripheral blood sample was drawn into PAXgene tubes and stored at -80 degrees C. Without T cell sorting, total RNA was isolated from whole blood using the PAXgene blood miRNA kit on an automated QIAcube. Peripheral blood from monozygotic twin pairs concordant or discordant for inflammatory bowel disease was subjected to deep TCRalpha and TCRbeta repertoire profiling with unique molecular barcoding. Smoking habits were recorded for all twin pairs, and each individual was classified as a current, former or never smoker. For this clonotype: It has no known antigen specificity.

From cysteine to phenylalanine, the CDR3 is 14 amino acids long. No DNA appears here. From a lookup of the germline V gene, CDR1 and CDR2 are SGHRS and YFSETQ. The sample was blood. This chain is built from TRBV5-1 and TRBJ2-7; TCRdb's D call of TRBD2 is untestable without DNA. The sequence came from a human donor with ulcerative colitis or Crohn's disease, or a healthy co-twin of an affected twin (not recorded which). Here the CDR3 is given as CASSSSRAQREQYF.